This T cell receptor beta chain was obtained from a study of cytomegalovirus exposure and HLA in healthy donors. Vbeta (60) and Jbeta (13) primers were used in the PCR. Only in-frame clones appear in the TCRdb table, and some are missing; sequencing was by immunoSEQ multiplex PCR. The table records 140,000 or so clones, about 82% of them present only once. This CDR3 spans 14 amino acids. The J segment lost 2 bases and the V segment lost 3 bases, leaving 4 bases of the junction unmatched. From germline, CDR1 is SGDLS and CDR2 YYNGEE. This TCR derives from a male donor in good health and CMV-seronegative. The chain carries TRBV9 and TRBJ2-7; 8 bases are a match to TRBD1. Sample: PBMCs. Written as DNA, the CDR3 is TGTGCCAGCAGCGGGACAGGGACAACCTACGAGCAGTACTTC. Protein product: CASSGTGTTYEQYF.